A selection of T cell receptor beta chains follows, all from one sample in a study of response to subunit inactivated influenza vaccine. TCRdb reprocessed the RT-PCR reads via MiXCR and lists one record per CDR3 protein. The data show about 190,000 distinct CDR3 sequences, roughly an eighth seen once. Material: CD8+ T cells sorted from PBMCs, obtained 5 to 6 days after vaccination. The receptors derive from a man in his forties or fifties who received an inactivated influenza vaccine. The CDR3 runs from the conserved cysteine through the conserved F or W. Expanded clones are given a class, and other clones once, few, many or no size at all.

V gene	J gene	clone size	CDR3 protein
TRBV30	TRBJ2-7	.	CAWSVGTSREQYF
TRBV11-2	TRBJ2-1	.	CASSLEPRGAGGYNEQFF
TRBV3-1	TRBJ1-2	.	CASSQDLSGGYTF
TRBV20-1	TRBJ1-2	few	CSALDVLNYGYTF
TRBV12-3/TRBV12-4	TRBJ2-2	.	CASTILAGSNTGELFF
TRBV3-1	TRBJ2-7	few	CASSQGTGDTYEQYF
TRBV6-2/TRBV6-3	TRBJ1-1	few	CASTQGQPGTEAFF
TRBV28	TRBJ2-3	few	CASSFRGGLPADTQYF
TRBV5-1	TRBJ2-7	.	CASSLGGDQKRGQYF
TRBV5-6	TRBJ1-4	.	CASSPRDRANEKLFF
TRBV15	TRBJ2-5	few	CATSSEDRVETQYF
TRBV12-3/TRBV12-4	TRBJ2-1	.	CASTRQGTVEQFF
TRBV20-1	TRBJ2-1	.	CSARELAGEVEQFF
TRBV12-3/TRBV12-4	TRBJ2-7	few	CASSGDRSSYEQYF
TRBV27	TRBJ2-7	.	CATHGISSYEQYF
TRBV29-1	TRBJ2-7	few	CSVSRGIGYEQYF
TRBV4-1	TRBJ2-1	.	CASSQTVGEQFF
TRBV28	TRBJ2-1	.	CASRGAGGINEQFF
TRBV20-1	TRBJ2-7	few	CSARVRDSYEQYF
TRBV7-9	TRBJ2-7	.	CASSLGRSPNEQYF
TRBV2	TRBJ2-1	.	CASRGTGGFAYNEQFF
TRBV12-3/TRBV12-4	TRBJ1-1	.	CASSSLRVPNTEAFF
TRBV11-2	TRBJ2-3	few	CASSLVSAGTQYF
TRBV5-1	TRBJ2-1	few	CASRPLQYNEQFF
TRBV12-3/TRBV12-4	TRBJ2-1	.	CASSLVLPGQGYHNEQFF
TRBV14	TRBJ2-7	.	CASSHAPGTGGDEQYF
TRBV5-1	TRBJ2-7	.	CASSLSGGPYEQYF
TRBV10-3	TRBJ2-3	.	CAIRESKRGGLSTDTQYF
TRBV7-9	TRBJ1-2	few	CASSGTGEGYGYTF
TRBV13	TRBJ2-1	.	CASSLDRGLVEQFF